The 13 T cell receptor beta chains below all came from one sample that was sequenced in a study of T cell clonotyping in hematopoietic cell transplantation (dated by TCRdb to the early 2020s). The library was generated by the immunoSEQ multiplex PCR assay. TCRdb's version of the immuneACCESS table is confined to in-frame rearrangements and falls short of the full clone set. An unresolved V gene accounts for under half of the shortfall where checked; the remainder is of unknown origin. This sample comprises a few thousand clones, around 78% of them detected only once. The ten largest clones capture 9.5% to 15% of the sample. What the time point label conveys for this sample: 30 days after allo-HCT. The sample was peripheral blood mononuclear cells, taken 30 days after allogeneic stem cell transplant. The receptors stem from a male patient in his sixties who had an allogeneic stem cell transplant from an unrelated donor, so the T cells may come from the graft donor. Some clones in this sample may be carry-over from other donors' samples.

This rearrangement joins TRBV19 to TRBJ1-2, with a tentative D call TRBD1 (6 bases). Trimming shortened V by 3 bases and J by 8 bases, and 13 bases separated the two germline ends. The CDR3 has 13 amino acids. Per germline, CDR1 LNHDA and CDR2 SQIVND (reference sequence). In DNA form, the CDR3 reads TGTGCCAGTAGTATTTGGTCAGGGGACGGCTACACCTTC. This translates into CASSIWSGDGYTF.

In its sample, this clone was seen once. V usage is TRBV18 and J usage is TRBJ2-7, with D possibly being TRBD1 or TRBD2 (6 bases each). Germline V gene lookup returns CDR1 KGHSH and CDR2 LQKENI. The CDR3 has 16 amino acids. Trimming pared 2 bases from V and 3 bases from J, leaving 17 bases between. The CDR3 loop is CASSPWQEGGIYEQYF. The DNA of the CDR3 is TGTGCCAGCTCACCATGGCAAGAAGGGGGGATCTACGAGCAGTACTTC.

The chain has TRBV6-5 and TRBJ1-2; no definite D call. Between the trimmed V and J ends, which lost 0 bases and 8 bases, there was a span of 19 bases. The CDR3 is made up of 16 amino acids. CDR1 MNHEY and CDR2 SVGAGI come from the germline V gene. CDR3 nucleotides: TGTGCCAGCAGTTACTCGATCATGAAGCCTCTCGCCGGCTACACCTTC. Protein product: CASSYSIMKPLAGYTF.

The chain has TRBV6-5 and TRBJ2-3; TRBD1 might be the D (5 bases). The CDR3 is 11 amino acids. Trimming took 2 bases from V and 10 from J, leaving 7 bases between them. In germline, CDR1 is MNHEY, CDR2 SVGAGI. The CDR3 protein is CASSYRGAQYF. The CDR3 region has the DNA TGTGCCAGCAGTTACAGGGGTGCGCAGTATTTT.

The rearrangement uses TRBV7-9 and TRBJ2-3, with a weak D call TRBD2 (5 bases). Trimming pared 1 base from V and 3 bases from J, leaving 8 bases between. Germline V lookup: CDR1 SEHNR, CDR2 FQNEAQ (reference sequence). The CDR3 runs 14 residues. This CDR3 reads CASSLGERTDTQYF. The DNA for the CDR3 is TGTGCCAGCAGCTTAGGGGAGAGGACAGATACGCAGTATTTT.

V and J are TRBV6-5 and TRBJ1-2, with D tentatively TRBD1 (5 bases). Germline V CDR1 and CDR2: MNHEY, SVGAGI. The ends were cut back, 0 bases at V and 8 bases at J, with 19 bases in the middle. CDR3 length: 16 residues. The CDR3 reads CASSYSRGREYLGYTF. In DNA form, the CDR3 reads TGTGCCAGCAGTTACTCAAGGGGCAGGGAGTATTTGGGCTACACCTTC.

The rearrangement uses TRBV11-3 and TRBJ2-5; 7 bases line up with TRBD2. V gave up 5 bases and J gave up 6 bases; unmatched junction bases: 9. This CDR3 is built from 14 residues. The germline gives CDR1 SGHNT, CDR2 YENEEA. The CDR3 DNA reads as TGTGCCAGCAGCAAACGGGACTATCCCCAGACCCAGTACTTC. This translates into CASSKRDYPQTQYF.

The chain recombines TRBV5-6 with TRBJ1-1, with unresolved D. Looked up from germline, CDR1 is SGHDT and CDR2 is YYEEEE. V was cut by 1 base and J by 1 base, with 8 bases left in between. The CDR3 contains 14 residues. The CDR3 spells CASSLMPGNTEAFF. CDR3 nucleotide sequence: TGTGCCAGCAGCTTGATGCCAGGGAACACTGAAGCTTTCTTT.

On this clone: This same CDR3 is encoded by further DNA sequences in the sample. The gene calls are TRBV30 and TRBJ2-1; no definite D call. The CDR3 length is 11 residues. V gave up 4 bases and J gave up 4 bases, with 5 bases separating them. The germline CDR1 and CDR2 sequences are GTSNPN and SVGIG (reference sequence). This chain's CDR3 is CAWTGYNEQFF. The CDR3 DNA reads as TGTGCCTGGACGGGTTACAATGAGCAGTTCTTC. Full variable domain (remainder filled in from reference TRBV30 and TRBJ2-1): SQTIHQWPATLVQPVGSPLSLECTVEGTSNPNLYWYRQAAGRGLQLLFYSVGIGQISSEVPQNLSASRPQDRQFILSSKKLLLSDSGFYLCAWTGYNEQFFGPGTRLTVL.

The chain uses TRBV6-5 and TRBJ1-3; D is possibly TRBD1 (5 bases). This CDR3 region has 14 residues. V lost 7 bases and J 0 bases, leaving 10 bases between the germline ends. The germline V gene encodes CDR1 MNHEY and CDR2 SVGAGI. Written as DNA, the CDR3 is TGTGCCAGCACTGGGGCTACCTCTGGAAACACCATATATTTT. Protein sequence: CASTGATSGNTIYF.

The rearrangement joins TRBV7-2 to TRBJ2-5, with D possibly called TRBD1 or TRBD2 (5 bases each). The length of the CDR3 is 15 residues. CDR1 and CDR2 (germline): SGHTA, FQGNSA. V lost 1 base and J 3 bases, leaving 12 bases between the germline ends. The CDR3 loop is CASSLGTGAEETQYF. The CDR3 nucleotides read TGTGCCAGCAGCTTAGGAACCGGGGCAGAAGAGACCCAGTACTTC.

With respect to this clone: One end of the junction varies from germline; a read error may be responsible. The chain has TRBV4-1 and TRBJ2-5; 11 bases are shared with TRBD2. The CDR3 runs 14 residues. Germline V lookup: CDR1 MGHRA, CDR2 YSYEKL. DNA for the CDR3: TGCGCCAGCAGCCAAGAGGGACTAGCGGTGATCCGTGACTTC. It translates to CASSQEGLAVIRDF.

This clone is a singleton in its sample. The chain carries TRBV2 and TRBJ2-7; tentative D call: TRBD2 (5 bases). Trimming shortened V by 5 bases and J by 2 bases, and 10 bases separated the two germline ends. This CDR3 contains 13 residues. CDR1 and CDR2 (germline): SNHLY, FYNNEI. As DNA, the CDR3 is TGTGCCAGCAGTCCCTTCGGGACCTACGAGCAGTACTTC. It yields the protein CASSPFGTYEQYF. The full variable domain, its missing parts supplied by reference TRBV2 and TRBJ2-7, is EPEVTQTPSHQVTQMGQEVILRCVPISNHLYFYWYRQILGQKVEFLVSFYNNEISEKSEIFDDQFSVERPDGSNFTLKIRSTKLEDSAMYFCASSPFGTYEQYFGPGTRLTVT.